This T cell receptor (beta chain) was observed in a study of cytomegalovirus exposure and HLA in healthy donors. Study-wide findings and caveats: Most TCR beta V segments were productive about 90% or about 30% of the time in an earlier analysis. A later analysis found TCR association rates differed by HLA locus, highest for DRB1 and lowest for HLA-C. As confirmed in vitro, a few CMV-associated chains were specific for CMV antigens.

Germline V lookup: CDR1 LNHDA, CDR2 SQIVND (reference sequence). Trimming took 9 bases from V and 0 from J, leaving 17 bases between them. The CDR3 runs to 15 residues. When sampled, the donors appeared nominally healthy, though they likely had unrecorded immune exposures. Use of 60 Vbeta and 13 Jbeta primers characterized the PCR. The repertoire was sequenced with immunoSEQ multiplex PCR; TCRdb's copy has only in-frame clones and lacks some. The sample has roughly 160,000 clones, around four fifths seen once. This clone has just a few counts. As yet, its antigen is unknown. The sequence came from a boy aged 2 to 10 in good health and CMV-seronegative. The sequenced sample was PBMCs. The rearrangement links TRBV19 to TRBJ1-1; TRBD1 might be the D (6 bases). CDR3 nucleotides: TGTGCCAGCAGGGGCAGGGTGTGGGTGAACACTGAAGCTTTCTTT. It encodes CASRGRVWVNTEAFF.